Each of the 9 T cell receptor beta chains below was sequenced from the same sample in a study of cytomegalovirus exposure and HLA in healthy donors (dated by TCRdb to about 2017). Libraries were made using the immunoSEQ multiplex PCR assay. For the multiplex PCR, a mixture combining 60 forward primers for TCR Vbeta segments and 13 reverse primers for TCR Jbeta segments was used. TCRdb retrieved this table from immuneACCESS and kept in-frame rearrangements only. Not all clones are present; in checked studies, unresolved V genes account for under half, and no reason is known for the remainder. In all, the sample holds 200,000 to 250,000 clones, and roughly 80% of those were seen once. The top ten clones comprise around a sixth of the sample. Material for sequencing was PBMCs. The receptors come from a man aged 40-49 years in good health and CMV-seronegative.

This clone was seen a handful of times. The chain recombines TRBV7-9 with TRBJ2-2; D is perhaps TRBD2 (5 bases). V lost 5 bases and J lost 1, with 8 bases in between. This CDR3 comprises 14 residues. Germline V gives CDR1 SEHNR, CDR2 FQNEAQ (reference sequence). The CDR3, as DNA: TGTGCCAGCAGCGACCGGGAGAACACCGGGGAGCTGTTTTTT. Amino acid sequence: CASSDRENTGELFF.

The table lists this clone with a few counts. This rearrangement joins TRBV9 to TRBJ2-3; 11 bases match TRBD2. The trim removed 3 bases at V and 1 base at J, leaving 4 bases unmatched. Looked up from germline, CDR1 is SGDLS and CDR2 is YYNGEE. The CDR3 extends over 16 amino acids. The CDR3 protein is CASSGSGGAGTDTQYF. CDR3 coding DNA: TGTGCCAGCAGCGGTAGCGGGGGGGCTGGCACAGATACGCAGTATTTT.

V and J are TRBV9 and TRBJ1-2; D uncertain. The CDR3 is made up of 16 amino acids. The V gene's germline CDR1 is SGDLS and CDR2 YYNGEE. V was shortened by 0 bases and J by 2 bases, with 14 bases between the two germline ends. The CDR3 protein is CASSVAPGGHNYGYTF. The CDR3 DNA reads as TGTGCCAGCAGCGTAGCGCCCGGTGGGCACAACTATGGCTACACCTTC. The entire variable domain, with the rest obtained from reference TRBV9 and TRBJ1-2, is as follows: DSGVTQTPKHLITATGQRVTLRCSPRSGDLSVYWYQQSLDQGLQFLIQYYNGEERAKGNILERFSAQQFPDLHSELNLSSLELGDSALYFCASSVAPGGHNYGYTFGSGTRLTVV.

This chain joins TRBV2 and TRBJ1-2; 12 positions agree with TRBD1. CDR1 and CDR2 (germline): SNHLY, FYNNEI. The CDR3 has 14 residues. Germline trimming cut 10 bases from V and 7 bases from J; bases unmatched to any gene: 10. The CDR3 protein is CAILPGQGAGGYTF. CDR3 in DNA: TGTGCCATCTTACCGGGACAGGGGGCTGGTGGCTACACCTTC.

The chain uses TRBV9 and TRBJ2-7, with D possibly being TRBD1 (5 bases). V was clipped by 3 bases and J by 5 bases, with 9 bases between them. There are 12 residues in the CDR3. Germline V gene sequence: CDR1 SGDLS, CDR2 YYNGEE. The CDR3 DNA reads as TGTGCCAGCAGCGGCCAAGGGGACGAGCAGTACTTC. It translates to CASSGQGDEQYF.

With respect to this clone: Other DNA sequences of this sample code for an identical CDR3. CDR3 in DNA: TGCGCCAGCAGCCAAGACCGGTTTAGCGAAAATGGCTACACCTTC. This codes for CASSQDRFSENGYTF. The chain has TRBV4-1 and TRBJ1-2; D ambiguous. This CDR3 has 15 amino acids. Trimming stripped 0 bases from V and 6 bases from J, with 14 bases between. Germline CDR1 is MGHRA and CDR2 is YSYEKL.

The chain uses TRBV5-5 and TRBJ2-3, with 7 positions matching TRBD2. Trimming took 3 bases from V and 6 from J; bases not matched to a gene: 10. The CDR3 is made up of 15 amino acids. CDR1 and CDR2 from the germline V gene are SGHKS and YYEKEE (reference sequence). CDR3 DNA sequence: TGTGCCAGCAGCTCCGGTCGCGGGAGCGCGGATACGCAGTATTTT. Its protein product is CASSSGRGSADTQYF.

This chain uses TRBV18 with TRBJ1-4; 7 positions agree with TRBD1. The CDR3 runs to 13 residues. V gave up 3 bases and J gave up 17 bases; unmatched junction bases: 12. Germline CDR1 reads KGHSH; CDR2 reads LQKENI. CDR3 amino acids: CASSPAPETGLFF. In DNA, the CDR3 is TGTGCCAGCTCACCGGCCCCGGAGACAGGGTTATTTTTT.

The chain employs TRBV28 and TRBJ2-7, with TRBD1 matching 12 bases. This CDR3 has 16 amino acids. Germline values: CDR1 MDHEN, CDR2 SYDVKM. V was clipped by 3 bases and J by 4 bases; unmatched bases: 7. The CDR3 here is CASSFSRDRGPYEQYF. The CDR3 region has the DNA TGTGCCAGCAGTTTCAGCCGGGACAGGGGGCCATACGAGCAGTACTTC.